The clone carrying this TCR beta chain was counted many times. What it recognizes is unknown. The entry originates in a study of T-cell reconstitution after alpha-beta-depleted transplantation in children. The CDR3 totals 15 residues. CDR1 is LNHNV and CDR2 is YYDKDF in the germline V gene (reference sequence). V shed 0 bases and J shed 14 bases, with 21 bases lying between them. A library of TCRbeta sequences, prepared with unique molecular identifiers, was generated. TCRdb redid the calling of the PCR reads with MiXCR, one entry per CDR3 protein. The table records about 280,000 distinct CDR3 sequences, 11% of them present only once. Study-level points and caveats: Reported findings indicate that, about two months after transplant, alpha-beta T cells came from several hundred expanded clones, which were derived from non-depleted graft cells. From surviving recipient T cells and thymic progenitors came the high day-60 TCRbeta diversity observed in some patients. T-cell numbers and diversity one year post-transplant derived largely from freshly generated T cells.

This sequence was found in a male patient between 2 and 9 years old who had a stem cell transplant for chronic granulomatous disease, so the T cells may come from the graft donor. The rearrangement links TRBV15 to TRBJ2-3; D is ambiguous. The material sequenced was peripheral blood, taken 180 days after TCRalphabeta/CD19-depleted stem cell transplant. CDR3 residues: CATSRDPYRKPDVYF. The CDR3 DNA is TGTGCCACCAGCAGAGATCCTTATAGGAAACCCGATGTGTATTTT.